This T cell receptor (beta chain) came from a study of monozygotic twins with inflammatory bowel disease. Study-level points and caveats: No single strong signal or clonotype associated with IBD was supported.

On this clonotype itself: Its antigen is unknown.

Total RNA, at roughly 3.5 ug, went into every TCR library. Each UMI, carrying a 6-nucleotide sample barcode, came from template switching. Each CDR3 protein gets one entry in TCRdb, which reprocessed the 5' RACE reads and gives no DNA. The sample totals 93,000 or so distinct CDR3 sequences; its top ten clones hold less than 2%. Germline loops: CDR1 KGHSH, CDR2 LQKENI. The CDR3 has 13 amino acids. The specimen sequenced was blood. The sequence was collected from a human donor with ulcerative colitis or Crohn's disease, or a healthy co-twin of an affected twin (not recorded which). The V call is TRBV18, the J call TRBJ2-1; TCRdb's D gene call, TRBD2, goes unchecked for lack of DNA. This CDR3 is CASSRASGNEQFF.